This T cell receptor beta chain was retrieved from a study of blood T cells in healthy people across ages. Whole-study findings and limits: Getting older went along with TCR beta diversity per million T cells dropping roughly linearly. Donors of long life had a larger count of naive CD4+ cells and greater diversity than aged donors. CMV infection status of these donors was not known.

This CDR3 spans 14 amino acids. Germline CDR1 is SGHVS and CDR2 is FQNEAQ. V lost 0 bases and J lost 8; bases outside the gene matches: 3. Combining a sample-barcoded 5' primer with a J-beta primer mix, a second PCR ran for about 7 to 11 cycles. TCRdb called the 5' RACE reads again in MiXCR, with one record for every CDR3 protein. In the table there are some 1.5 million distinct CDR3 sequences, approximately 30% of which are singletons. Healthy Russian Caucasian donors spanned ages roughly 6 to 90 years. This clonotype was seen many times. Antigen unknown. V gene TRBV7-8 combines with J gene TRBJ2-4; 8 bases agree with TRBD2. The receptor comes from a woman aged 25 to 39 in good health. Sequenced input: blood. The CDR3 reads CASSLASGRDIQYF. The CDR3 nucleotides read TGTGCCAGCAGCTTAGCTTCCGGGAGGGACATTCAGTACTTC.